A selection of T cell receptor beta chains follows, all from one sample in a study of T-cell reconstitution after alpha-beta-depleted transplantation in children. TCRdb itself ran the PCR reads through MiXCR, one entry per CDR3 protein. The sample has 250,000 or so distinct CDR3 sequences, roughly 8% seen once. Sequences were derived from PBMCs, mostly from graft donor cells, sampled 180 days after TCRalphabeta/CD19-depleted stem cell transplant. The receptor set was obtained from a male patient under 18 who had a stem cell transplant for acute lymphoblastic leukemia, so the T cells may come from the graft donor. Both conserved end residues are part of each CDR3. Each record gives: V gene, CDR3 protein.

V: TRBV12-5
CDR3: CASGSIRYTGELFF

V: TRBV27
CDR3: CASSLPGHGANVLTF

V: TRBV20-1
CDR3: CSAAGRTDSGANVLTF

V: TRBV6-5
CDR3: CASSFTGTGVDYGYTF

V: TRBV5-5
CDR3: CASSTTLEAFF

V: TRBV5-1
CDR3: CASSLEHSNTGELFF

V: TRBV6-1
CDR3: CASSPRTVFYNEQFF

V: TRBV25-1
CDR3: CASSEGGRVANEKLFF

V: TRBV2
CDR3: CASSVRGANVLTF

V: TRBV7-2
CDR3: CASSQGQGYGYTF

V: TRBV27
CDR3: CASSLSRQAYGYTF

V: TRBV4-1
CDR3: CASSTGTVYEQYF

V: TRBV6-5
CDR3: CASSYSSGAPYEQYF

V: TRBV19
CDR3: CASSIDPGQGGTDTQYF

V: TRBV24-1
CDR3: CATQAGLSEQYF

V: TRBV10-3
CDR3: CATNVGVGEQYF

V: TRBV6-1
CDR3: CASSPPPGTPNTGELFF

V: TRBV20-1
CDR3: CSASLDLSSYNEQFF

V: TRBV24-1
CDR3: CATSEGTGIQETQYF

V: TRBV12-5
CDR3: CASGPRGQGYGSGYTF

V: TRBV6-6
CDR3: CASSYSRTEAFF

V: TRBV5-1
CDR3: CASSLGSGGDTQYF

V: TRBV3-1
CDR3: CASSLRRAGEDEQYF